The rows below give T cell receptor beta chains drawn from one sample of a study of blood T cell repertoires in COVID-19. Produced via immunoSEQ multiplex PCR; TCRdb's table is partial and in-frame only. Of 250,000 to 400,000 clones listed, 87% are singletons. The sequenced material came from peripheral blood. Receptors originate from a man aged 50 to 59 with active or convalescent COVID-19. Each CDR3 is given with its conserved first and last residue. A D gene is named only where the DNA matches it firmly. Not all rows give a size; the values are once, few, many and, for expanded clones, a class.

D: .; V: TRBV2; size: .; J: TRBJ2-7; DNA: TGTGCCAGCAGTGAGCAGGGTGGCTCCTACGAGCAGTACTTC; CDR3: CASSEQGGSYEQYF
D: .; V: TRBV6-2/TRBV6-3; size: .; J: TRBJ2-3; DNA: TGTGCCAGCAGTTACTCTGCGGGCGCCTCAGATACGCAGTATTTT; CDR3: CASSYSAGASDTQYF
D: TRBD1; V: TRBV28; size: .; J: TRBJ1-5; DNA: TGTGCCAGCAGTTTGGGACAGGGACCTCAGCCCCAGCATTTT; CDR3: CASSLGQGPQPQHF
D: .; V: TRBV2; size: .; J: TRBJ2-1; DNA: TGTGCCAGCAGGGCTCGTCCGGGACTCTCCTACAATGAGCAGTTCTTC; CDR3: CASRARPGLSYNEQFF
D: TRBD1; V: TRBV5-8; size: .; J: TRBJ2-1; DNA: TGTGCCAGCAGCTCGACAGGGAATGAGCAGTTCTTC; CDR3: CASSSTGNEQFF
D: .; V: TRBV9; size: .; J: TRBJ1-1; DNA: TGTGCCAGCAGCGTAAAGGAGACAGGAGCTGAAGCTTTCTTT; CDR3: CASSVKETGAEAFF
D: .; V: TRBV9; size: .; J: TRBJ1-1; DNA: TGTGCCAGCAGCGTATTAGAGAACACTGAAGCTTTCTTT; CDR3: CASSVLENTEAFF
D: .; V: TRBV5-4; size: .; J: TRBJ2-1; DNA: TGTGCCAGCAGCTCTTTCAAAACTAGCAGTGAGCAGTTCTTC; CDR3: CASSSFKTSSEQFF
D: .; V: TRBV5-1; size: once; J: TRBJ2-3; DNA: TGCGCCAGCAGCCCCCAGGGGGGAACAGATACGCAGTATTTT; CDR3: CASSPQGGTDTQYF
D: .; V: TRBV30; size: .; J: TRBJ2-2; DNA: TGTGCCTGGAGTGTATACGGGGAGCTGTTTTTT; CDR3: CAWSVYGELFF
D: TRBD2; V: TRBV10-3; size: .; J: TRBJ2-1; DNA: TGTGCCACAAATGAGAAGCGGGGAAGCTCCTACAATGAGCAGTTCTTC; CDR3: CATNEKRGSSYNEQFF
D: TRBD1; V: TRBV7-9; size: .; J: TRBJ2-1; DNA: TGTGCCAGCAGCTTTATACAGGGGGCCGGTAATGAGCAGTTCTTC; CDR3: CASSFIQGAGNEQFF